The rows below give T cell receptor beta chains drawn from one sample of a study of cytomegalovirus exposure and HLA in healthy donors. Assay: immunoSEQ multiplex PCR; the TCRdb copy retains only in-frame clones and omits some. Counted here are about 90,000 clones, roughly 67% occurring once; the ten biggest clones make up about 22%. The sequencing sample was made of PBMCs. The origin of the receptors is a woman in her fifties or sixties in good health and CMV-seropositive. The conserved cysteine and the conserved F or W are not part of the CDR3 here. The order of the fields is D gene, J gene, clone size, V gene, CDR3 protein. D genes are given only for firm matches. Some rows mark clone size as missing; the rest say once, few, many or name a class of expanded clone.

>NA|TRBJ1-1|NA|TRBV7-3
ASSSTPEGEAF
>NA|TRBJ1-1|NA|TRBV4-2
ASSQEPGNTEAF
>TRBD1|TRBJ2-3|NA|TRBV6-5
ASMLTGDPTDTQY
>NA|TRBJ2-5|NA|TRBV11-2
ASSFRASAQETQY
>TRBD1|TRBJ1-2|many|TRBV6-5
ASSYSGQGTGGYT
>TRBD1|TRBJ2-7|NA|TRBV14
ASSLRTGVLEQY
>NA|TRBJ2-7|NA|TRBV21-1
ASNPNGAYEQY
>NA|TRBJ1-1|NA|TRBV5-4
ASSLTGSNTEAF
>TRBD1|TRBJ1-2|NA|TRBV27
ASSLDRGGWGYT
>TRBD1|TRBJ1-1|NA|TRBV2
ASSDPRQGRNTEAF
>NA|TRBJ2-7|once|TRBV4-3
ASSQDRWGPKT
>NA|TRBJ2-7|NA|TRBV5-1
ASSLDRATYEQY
>TRBD1|TRBJ2-3|NA|TRBV9
ASSELRGMSTDTQY
>NA|TRBJ1-2|NA|TRBV30
AWGNTGMGYT
>NA|TRBJ1-4|few|TRBV2
ASNSEEKLF
>NA|TRBJ2-1|once|TRBV18
ASSRVGGPSNEQF
>NA|TRBJ1-1|few|TRBV19
ASSIRLGTEAF
>NA|TRBJ1-1|NA|TRBV19
ATVGAEAF
>TRBD1|TRBJ1-1|few|TRBV27
ASSPLGFGGGVGVNTEAF
>TRBD1|TRBJ1-2|NA|TRBV5-6
ASSSFDRDNYGYT
>TRBD1|TRBJ2-7|NA|TRBV6-5
ASSRGQGGSYEQY
>TRBD1|TRBJ1-1|few|TRBV27
ASNAGGMNTEAF
>TRBD2|TRBJ2-1|NA|TRBV25-1
ASSPRGEEQF
>TRBD1|TRBJ1-5|NA|TRBV7-2
ASSSPRGRNTQPQH
>NA|TRBJ1-2|NA|TRBV28
ASRVQGRSYGYT
>TRBD1|TRBJ2-5|few|TRBV5-6
ASSLPGGRETQY
>NA|TRBJ1-3|once|TRBV11-1
ASSQGTENTIY
>TRBD1|TRBJ1-3|NA|TRBV4-1
ASSQDLTVGGGNTIY
>NA|TRBJ2-4|NA|TRBV13
ASSSVDRRAKNIQY